These T cell receptor beta chains were read from a single sample in a study of blood T cells in healthy people across ages. TCRdb re-derived calls from the 5' RACE reads in MiXCR, one entry per CDR3 protein. Altogether more than 800,000 distinct CDR3 sequences are present, over 35% being singletons, with the ten largest covering approximately 17%. The specimen was blood. These receptors all stem from an older woman in good health. Both conserved end residues are part of each CDR3. The order of the fields is J gene, V gene, D gene, clone size, CDR3 DNA, CDR3 protein. The D gene is left open where the match is weak. Size is stated for part of the rows, as once, few or many counts, or as a class when the clone is expanded.

>TRBJ2-5|TRBV9|TRBD1|-
TGTGCCAGCAGCGGACGACAGGGGTCCAACAGGGAGCAGTACTTC
CASSGRQGSNREQYF
>TRBJ1-2|TRBV29-1|TRBD1|-
TGCAGCGTGACAGGGGGATTCTATGGCTACACCTTC
CSVTGGFYGYTF
>TRBJ2-1|TRBV4-1|-|once
TGCGCCAGCAGCCCGAGACTAACCAGCTCCTACAATGAGCAGTTCTTC
CASSPRLTSSYNEQFF
>TRBJ2-7|TRBV10-2|-|once
TGCGCCAGCAGTGGGACAGCGTCACTACCAACCTACGAGCAGTACTTC
CASSGTASLPTYEQYF
>TRBJ1-2|TRBV20-1|-|-
TGCAGTGCTAGAGATCAGCCTAGCTGGGGCTACACCTTC
CSARDQPSWGYTF
>TRBJ2-7|TRBV5-1|-|-
TGCGCCAGCAGCTTGAGGGGACCGGCCCACCACAGGAGCTCCTACGAGCAGTACTTC
CASSLRGPAHHRSSYEQYF
>TRBJ2-5|TRBV7-9|-|-
TGTGCCAGCTTGGACGGAGAGACCCAGTACTTC
CASLDGETQYF
>TRBJ2-3|TRBV5-1|-|-
TGCGCCAGCATTGGGGTTAATACGCAGTATTTT
CASIGVNTQYF
>TRBJ2-3|TRBV5-1|TRBD2|-
TGCGCCAGCAGCCACGTAGCGGGAAAAGGCACAGATACGCAGTATTTT
CASSHVAGKGTDTQYF
>TRBJ2-7|TRBV27|TRBD2|-
TGTGCCAGCAGTTTATTTGCTAGCGGGCTCTCCTACGAGCAGTACTTC
CASSLFASGLSYEQYF
>TRBJ1-2|TRBV6-5|-|-
TGTGCCAGCAGTTACTCTCTGGGAGGAGTCTTTAACTATGGCTACACCTTC
CASSYSLGGVFNYGYTF
>TRBJ2-1|TRBV11-2|TRBD2|-
TGTGCCAGCAGCTATCGTGCTAGCGGGAGCCCCTATGAGCAGTTCTTC
CASSYRASGSPYEQFF
>TRBJ2-6|TRBV20-1|-|-
TGCAGTGCTAGTGGGGGGCAAAGGCTTGGGGCCAACGTCCTGACTTTC
CSASGGQRLGANVLTF
>TRBJ2-3|TRBV5-5|-|few
TGTGCCAGCAGCTTCGGGCCCGACAGTAGCACAGATACGCAGTATTTT
CASSFGPDSSTDTQYF
>TRBJ1-6|TRBV9|-|few
TGTGCCAGCAGCGGGCAAAATTCACCCCTCCACTTT
CASSGQNSPLHF
>TRBJ1-4|TRBV7-9|TRBD1|few
TGTGCCAGCAGCGGGCCCGGGACAGTAAATGAAAAACTGTTTTTT
CASSGPGTVNEKLFF